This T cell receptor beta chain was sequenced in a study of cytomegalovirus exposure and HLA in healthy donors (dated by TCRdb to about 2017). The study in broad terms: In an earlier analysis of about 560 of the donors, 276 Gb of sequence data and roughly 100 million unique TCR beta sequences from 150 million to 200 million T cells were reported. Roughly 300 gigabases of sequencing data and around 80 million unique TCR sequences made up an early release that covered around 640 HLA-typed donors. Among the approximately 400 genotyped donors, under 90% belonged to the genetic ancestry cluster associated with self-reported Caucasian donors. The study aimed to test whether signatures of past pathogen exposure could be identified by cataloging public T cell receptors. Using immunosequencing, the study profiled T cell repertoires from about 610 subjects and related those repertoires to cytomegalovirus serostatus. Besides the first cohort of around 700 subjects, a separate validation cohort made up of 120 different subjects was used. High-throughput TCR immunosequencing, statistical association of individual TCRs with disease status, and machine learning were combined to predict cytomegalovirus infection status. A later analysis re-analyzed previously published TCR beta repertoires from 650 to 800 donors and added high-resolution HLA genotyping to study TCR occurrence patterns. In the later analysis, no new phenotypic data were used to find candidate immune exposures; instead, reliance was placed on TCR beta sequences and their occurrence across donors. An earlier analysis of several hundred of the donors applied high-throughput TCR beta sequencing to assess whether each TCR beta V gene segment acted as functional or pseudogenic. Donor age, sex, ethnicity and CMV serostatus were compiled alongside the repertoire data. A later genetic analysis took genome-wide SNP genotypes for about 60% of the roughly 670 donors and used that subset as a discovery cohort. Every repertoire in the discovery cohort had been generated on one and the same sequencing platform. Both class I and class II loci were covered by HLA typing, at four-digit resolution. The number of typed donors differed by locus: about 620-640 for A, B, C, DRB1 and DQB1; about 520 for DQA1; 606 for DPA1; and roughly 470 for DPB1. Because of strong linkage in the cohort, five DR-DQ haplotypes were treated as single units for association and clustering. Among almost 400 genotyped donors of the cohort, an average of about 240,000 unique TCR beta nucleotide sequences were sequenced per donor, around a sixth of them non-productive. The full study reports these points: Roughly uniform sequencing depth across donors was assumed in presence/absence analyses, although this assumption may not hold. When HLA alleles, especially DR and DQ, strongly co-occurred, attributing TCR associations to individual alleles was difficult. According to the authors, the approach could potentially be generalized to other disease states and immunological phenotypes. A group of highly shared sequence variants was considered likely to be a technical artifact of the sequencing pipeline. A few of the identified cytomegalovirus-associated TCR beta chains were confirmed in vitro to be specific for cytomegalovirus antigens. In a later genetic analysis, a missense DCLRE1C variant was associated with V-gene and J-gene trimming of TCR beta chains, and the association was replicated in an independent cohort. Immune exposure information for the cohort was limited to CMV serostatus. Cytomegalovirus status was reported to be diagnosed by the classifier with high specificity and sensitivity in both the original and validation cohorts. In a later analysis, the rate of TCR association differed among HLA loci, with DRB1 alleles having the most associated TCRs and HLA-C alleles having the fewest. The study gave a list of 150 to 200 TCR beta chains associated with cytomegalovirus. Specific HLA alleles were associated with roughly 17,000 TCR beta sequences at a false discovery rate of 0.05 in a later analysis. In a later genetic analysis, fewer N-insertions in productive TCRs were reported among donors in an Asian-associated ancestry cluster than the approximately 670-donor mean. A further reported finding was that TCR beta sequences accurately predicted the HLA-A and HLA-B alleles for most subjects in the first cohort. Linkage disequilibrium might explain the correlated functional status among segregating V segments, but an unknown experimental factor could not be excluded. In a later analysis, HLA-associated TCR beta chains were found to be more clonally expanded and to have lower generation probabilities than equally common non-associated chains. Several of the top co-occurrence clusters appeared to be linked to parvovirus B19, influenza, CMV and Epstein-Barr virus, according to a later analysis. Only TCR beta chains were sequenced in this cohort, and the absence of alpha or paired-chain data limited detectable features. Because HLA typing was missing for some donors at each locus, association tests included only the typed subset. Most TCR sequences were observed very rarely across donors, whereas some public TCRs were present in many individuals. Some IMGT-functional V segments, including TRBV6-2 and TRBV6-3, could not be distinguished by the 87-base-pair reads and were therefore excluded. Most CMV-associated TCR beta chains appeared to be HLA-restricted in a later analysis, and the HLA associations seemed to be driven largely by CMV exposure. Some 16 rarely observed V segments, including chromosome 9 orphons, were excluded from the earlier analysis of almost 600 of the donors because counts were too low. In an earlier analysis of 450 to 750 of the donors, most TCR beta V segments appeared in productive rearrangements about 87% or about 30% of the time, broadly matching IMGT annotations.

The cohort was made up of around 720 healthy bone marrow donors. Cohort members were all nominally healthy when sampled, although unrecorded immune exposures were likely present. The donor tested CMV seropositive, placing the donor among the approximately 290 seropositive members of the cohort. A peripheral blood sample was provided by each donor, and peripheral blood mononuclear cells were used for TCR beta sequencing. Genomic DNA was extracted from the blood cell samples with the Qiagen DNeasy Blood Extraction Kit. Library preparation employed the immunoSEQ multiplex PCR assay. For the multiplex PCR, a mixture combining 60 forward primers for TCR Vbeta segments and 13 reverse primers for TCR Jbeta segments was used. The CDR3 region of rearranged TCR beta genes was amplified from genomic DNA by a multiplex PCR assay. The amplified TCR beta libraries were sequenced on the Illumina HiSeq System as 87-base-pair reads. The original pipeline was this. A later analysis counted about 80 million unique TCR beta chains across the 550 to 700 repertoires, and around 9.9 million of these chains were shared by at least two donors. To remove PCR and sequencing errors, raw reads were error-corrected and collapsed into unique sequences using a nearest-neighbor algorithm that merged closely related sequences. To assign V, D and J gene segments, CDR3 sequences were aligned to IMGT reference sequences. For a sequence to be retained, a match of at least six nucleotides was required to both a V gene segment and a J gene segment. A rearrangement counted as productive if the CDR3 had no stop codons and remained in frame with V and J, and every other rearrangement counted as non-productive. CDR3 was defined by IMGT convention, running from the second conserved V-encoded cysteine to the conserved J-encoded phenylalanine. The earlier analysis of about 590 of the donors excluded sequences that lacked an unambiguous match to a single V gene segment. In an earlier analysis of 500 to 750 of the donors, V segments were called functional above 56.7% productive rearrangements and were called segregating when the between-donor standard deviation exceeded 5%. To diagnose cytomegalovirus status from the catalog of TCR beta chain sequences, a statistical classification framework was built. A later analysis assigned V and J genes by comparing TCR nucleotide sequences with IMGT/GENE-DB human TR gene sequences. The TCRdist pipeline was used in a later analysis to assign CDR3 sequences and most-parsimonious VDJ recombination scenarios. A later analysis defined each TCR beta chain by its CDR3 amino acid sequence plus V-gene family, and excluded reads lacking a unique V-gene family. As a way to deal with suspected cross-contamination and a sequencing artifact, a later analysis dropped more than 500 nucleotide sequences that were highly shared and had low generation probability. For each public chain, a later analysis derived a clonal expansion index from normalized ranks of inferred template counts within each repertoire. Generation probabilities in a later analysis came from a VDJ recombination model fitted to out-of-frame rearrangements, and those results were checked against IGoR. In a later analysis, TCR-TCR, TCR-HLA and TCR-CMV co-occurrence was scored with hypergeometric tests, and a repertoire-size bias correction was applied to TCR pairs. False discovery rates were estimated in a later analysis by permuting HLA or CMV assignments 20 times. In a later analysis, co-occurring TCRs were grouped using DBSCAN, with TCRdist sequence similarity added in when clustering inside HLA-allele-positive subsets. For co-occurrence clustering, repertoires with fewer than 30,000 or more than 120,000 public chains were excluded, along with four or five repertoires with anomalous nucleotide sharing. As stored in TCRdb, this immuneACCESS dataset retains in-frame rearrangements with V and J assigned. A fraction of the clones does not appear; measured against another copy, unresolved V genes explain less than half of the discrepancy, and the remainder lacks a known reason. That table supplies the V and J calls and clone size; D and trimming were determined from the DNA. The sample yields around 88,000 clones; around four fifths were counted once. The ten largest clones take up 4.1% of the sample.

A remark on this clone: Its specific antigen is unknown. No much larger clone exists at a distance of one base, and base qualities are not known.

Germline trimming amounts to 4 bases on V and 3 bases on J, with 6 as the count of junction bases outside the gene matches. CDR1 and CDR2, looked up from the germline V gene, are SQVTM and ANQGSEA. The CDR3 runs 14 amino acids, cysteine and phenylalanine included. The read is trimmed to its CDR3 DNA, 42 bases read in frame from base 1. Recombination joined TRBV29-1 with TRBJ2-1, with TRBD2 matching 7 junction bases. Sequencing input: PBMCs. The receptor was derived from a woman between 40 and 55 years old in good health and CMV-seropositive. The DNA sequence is TGCAGCGTTGGAGGCGGGAGAGTCTACAATGAGCAGTTCTTC. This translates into CSVGGGRVYNEQFF.